The TCR beta chain described here comes from a study of lymphopenia after photon versus proton radiotherapy. Only in-frame clones appear in the TCRdb table, and some are missing; sequencing was by immunoSEQ multiplex PCR. The data contain more than 25,000 clones, roughly 87% of them singletons. Points from the study as a whole: After lymphocyte nadir, photon-treated repertoires showed oligoclonal expansion, especially CD8+ Temra. Survival link was tested only in deceased patients; proton benefit remains a possibility.

Remarks on this clone: Its antigen is unidentified.

The sequences come from peripheral blood, collected from a patient treated with proton-based radiotherapy. This receptor was obtained from a woman aged 55 to 70 with cholangiocarcinoma. Some clones in this sample may be carry-over from other donors' samples.

CDR3 coding DNA: TGTGCCAGCAGCTTGGTTTCTTCGACCCGGGATACGCAGTATTTT. Protein sequence: CASSLVSSTRDTQYF. The V gene is TRBV5-4, the J gene TRBJ2-3, with D hard to call. Trimming left V 0 bases short and J 6 bases short, with 14 bases between. The CDR3 runs to 15 residues. Looked up from germline, CDR1 is SGHNT and CDR2 is YYREEE (reference sequence).